This T cell receptor beta chain was retrieved from a study of T cells in women clearing cervical HPV infection. Overall study: HLA type could not be excluded as a confounder. Study-level points and caveats: CIN3+ cases had significantly higher TCR richness than controls; evenness did not differ. Effector/memory and HPV-specific T cells were not isolated, and association timing is unknown.

V was cut by 5 bases and J by 1 base, with 10 bases left in between. This CDR3 contains 14 residues. Germline CDR1 and CDR2: LNHDA and SQIVND (reference sequence). Dot-blot hybridization genotyped cervical HPV amplified with MY09/MY11 PCR. TCRdb keeps only in-frame clones here, not all; method: immunoSEQ multiplex PCR. The sample spans 30,000 to 35,000 clones; the ten largest clones claim approximately 16%. Worth noting for this clone: The antigen remains undetermined. Read sequence stops 3 residues before the CDR3 end, and the germline J gene provides the missing end.

What was sequenced was blood buffy coat. The sequence was obtained from a woman aged 18 to 75 with a cervical HPV16 infection that either progressed to CIN3+ or cleared (not recorded which). The chain uses TRBV19 and TRBJ2-3, with TRBD2 as a possible D gene (5 bases). The CDR3: CASSLGLGTDTQYF. CDR3 bases read: TGTGCCAGTAGTCTCGGACTGGGCACAGATACG.